Shown below are 16 T cell receptor beta chains from a single sample sequenced in a study of blood T cell repertoires in COVID-19. The assay was immunoSEQ multiplex PCR, and TCRdb's table has in-frame clones only and misses some. The data contain under 200,000 clones, roughly 77% of them singletons. Sequencing input: peripheral blood. The receptors were sampled from a man aged 70-80 years with active or convalescent COVID-19.

The chain recombines TRBV6-1 with TRBJ2-7; the match to TRBD1 covers 8 bases. The CDR3 covers 18 residues. The V and J ends lost 6 bases and 0 bases, in that order; junction bases with no gene match: 16. Germline CDR1 reads MNHNS; CDR2 reads SASEGT. CDR3 nucleotides: TGTGCCAGCAGGGAATTGACAGGGGCGGGGTGGAGCTCCTACGAGCAGTACTTC. Translated, it gives CASRELTGAGWSSYEQYF.

The chain joins TRBV19 to TRBJ1-1, with 7 bases aligning to TRBD1. After removal of 1 base from V and 10 bases from J, the junction contained 6 bases not matched to a gene. This CDR3 contains 13 residues. CDR1 is LNHDA and CDR2 is SQIVND in the germline V gene (reference sequence). CDR3 coding DNA: TGTGCCAGTAGTATAGCCTCTACAGGGGTAGCTTTCTTT. Translated, it gives CASSIASTGVAFF.

The rearrangement links TRBV7-9 to TRBJ2-5; 12 positions match TRBD2. V gave up 3 bases and J gave up 4 bases; unmatched junction bases: 0. From germline, CDR1 is SEHNR and CDR2 FQNEAQ (reference sequence). The CDR3 has 14 residues. The CDR3: CASSLTSGGETQYF. The CDR3 bases are TGTGCCAGCAGCTTGACTAGCGGGGGAGAGACCCAGTACTTC.

V gene TRBV3-1 (or the pseudogene TRBV3-2) combines with J gene TRBJ1-1; D is unclear. The CDR3 consists of 14 residues. Trimming stripped 4 bases from V and 1 base from J, with 10 bases between. Germline CDR1 and CDR2: LGHDT and YNNKEL (reference sequence). CDR3 DNA: TGTGCCAGCAGCCCCCCAGGTAGGAACACTGAAGCTTTCTTT. Its translation is CASSPPGRNTEAFF.

The V call is TRBV19, the J call TRBJ2-3; the D gene is possibly TRBD2 (6 bases). The CDR3 is made up of 16 amino acids. Per germline, CDR1 LNHDA and CDR2 SQIVND (reference sequence). Trimming cost V 3 bases and J 2 bases, with 15 bases left between them. CDR3 bases: TGTGCCAGTAGTATCTTTCTAGGGACTTTCACAGATACGCAGTATTTT. Amino acids: CASSIFLGTFTDTQYF.

The chain combines TRBV2 with TRBJ1-2; 9 bases are shared with TRBD1. This CDR3 is 13 amino acids long. Per the germline V gene, CDR1 is SNHLY and CDR2 is FYNNEI. J lost 8 bases, V lost 6 bases, and 7 bases had no gene match. In nucleotides, the CDR3 is TGTGCCAGCAGCCCACAGGGGGCTGGAGGCTACACCTTC. Translated, it gives CASSPQGAGGYTF.

The chain links TRBV5-1 to TRBJ2-3; D might be TRBD2 (5 bases). The CDR3 runs 17 residues. Trimming shortened V by 0 bases and J by 4 bases, and 18 bases separated the two germline ends. Germline CDR1 reads SGHRS; CDR2 reads YFSETQ. In nucleotides, the CDR3 is TGCGCCAGCAGCTTGGTGGCTTTCGGCCCGGGGTCAGATACGCAGTATTTT. Its translation is CASSLVAFGPGSDTQYF.

V is TRBV6-5 and J is TRBJ1-1, with 8 nucleotides matching TRBD1. After removal of 6 bases from V and 4 bases from J, the junction contained 10 bases not matched to a gene. The CDR3 is 15 residues long. Looked up from germline, CDR1 is MNHEY and CDR2 is SVGAGI. The CDR3 DNA sequence: TGTGCCAGCAGAAAACCAGGGGGCCTTAGCACTGAAGCTTTCTTT. The encoded protein is CASRKPGGLSTEAFF.

The rearrangement uses TRBV30 and TRBJ2-5, with 9 nucleotides matching TRBD1. V lost 8 bases and J lost 4; bases outside the gene matches: 5. CDR3 length: 12 residues. CDR1 is GTSNPN and CDR2 is SVGIG in the germline V gene (reference sequence). The CDR3 protein is CATSDRGETQYF. Here the CDR3 DNA reads TGTGCCACCTCGGACAGGGGAGAGACCCAGTACTTC.

The rearrangement links TRBV6-5 to TRBJ1-1; D is unresolved. This CDR3 region has 12 residues. Trimming took 7 bases from V and 3 from J, leaving 9 bases between them. Germline assignment: CDR1 MNHEY and CDR2 SVGAGI. The CDR3: CASKMVDTEAFF. The CDR3 bases are TGTGCCAGCAAAATGGTAGACACTGAAGCTTTCTTT.

The V and J genes are TRBV24-1 and TRBJ2-5; possible D gene TRBD1, 5 bases. Deletions cut 6 bases from V and 0 bases from J, with 16 bases between. This CDR3 has 16 amino acids. Germline V gene lookup returns CDR1 KGHDR and CDR2 SFDVKD. In DNA form, the CDR3 reads TGTGCCACCAGTAGCGCGACCACAGGAAACCAAGAGACCCAGTACTTC. Its protein is CATSSATTGNQETQYF.

The chain is built from TRBV3-1 (or the pseudogene TRBV3-2) and TRBJ1-1; tentative D call: TRBD1 (5 bases). This CDR3 is 15 amino acids long. V dropped 1 base and J dropped 0 bases, with 9 bases sitting between them. CDR1 LGHDT and CDR2 YNNKEL come from the germline V gene (reference sequence). CDR3 bases: TGTGCCAGCAGCCAAGGGGCAGGGTTGAACACTGAAGCTTTCTTT. Translating gives CASSQGAGLNTEAFF.

The rearrangement joins TRBV3-1 (or the pseudogene TRBV3-2) to TRBJ1-6, with D possibly matching TRBD1 (5 bases). The CDR3 covers 13 residues. V lost 4 bases and J 9 bases, leaving 10 bases between the germline ends. Germline loops: CDR1 LGHDT, CDR2 YNNKEL (reference sequence). DNA of the CDR3: TGTGCCAGCAGCCCTCGACAGCTTTCACCCCTCCACTTT. It specifies CASSPRQLSPLHF.

The V and J genes are TRBV6-5 and TRBJ2-3, with D hard to call. V was shortened by 5 bases and J by 0 bases, with 9 bases between the two germline ends. The CDR3 has 14 amino acids. Germline V CDR1 and CDR2: MNHEY, SVGAGI. The CDR3 is CASSPRGSTDTQYF. The CDR3 coding sequence is TGTGCCAGCAGTCCTCGCGGTAGCACAGATACGCAGTATTTT.

The chain links TRBV28 to TRBJ1-4, with 7 positions matching TRBD1. The CDR3 extends over 14 amino acids. The germline V gene encodes CDR1 MDHEN and CDR2 SYDVKM. V was clipped by 5 bases and J by 8 bases; unmatched bases: 8. The CDR3 spells CASSPGQVVEKLFF. The CDR3 DNA sequence: TGTGCCAGCAGTCCTGGACAGGTAGTAGAAAAACTGTTTTTT.

The chain is built from TRBV7-9 and TRBJ1-1; the match to TRBD1 covers 9 bases. V was clipped by 6 bases and J by 6 bases; unmatched bases: 14. The CDR3 is made up of 16 amino acids. Germline CDR1 is SEHNR and CDR2 is FQNEAQ (reference sequence). The CDR3 reads CASRPQSRDRVSEAFF. The CDR3 DNA is TGTGCCAGCAGACCGCAATCCCGGGACAGGGTATCTGAAGCTTTCTTT.